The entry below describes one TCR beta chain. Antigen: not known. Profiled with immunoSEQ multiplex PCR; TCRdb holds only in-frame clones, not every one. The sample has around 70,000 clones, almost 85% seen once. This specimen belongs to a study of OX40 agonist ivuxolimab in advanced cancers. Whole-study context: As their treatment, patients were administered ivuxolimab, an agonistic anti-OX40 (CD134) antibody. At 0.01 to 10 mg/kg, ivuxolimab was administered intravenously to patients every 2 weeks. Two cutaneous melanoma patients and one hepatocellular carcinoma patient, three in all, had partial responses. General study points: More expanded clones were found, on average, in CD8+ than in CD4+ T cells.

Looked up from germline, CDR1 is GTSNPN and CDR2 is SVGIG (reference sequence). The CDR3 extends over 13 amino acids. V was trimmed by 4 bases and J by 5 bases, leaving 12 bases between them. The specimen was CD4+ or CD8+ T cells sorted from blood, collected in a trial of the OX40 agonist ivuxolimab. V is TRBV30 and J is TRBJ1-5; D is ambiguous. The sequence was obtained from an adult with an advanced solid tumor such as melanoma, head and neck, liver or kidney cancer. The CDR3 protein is CAWTRSGDQPQHF. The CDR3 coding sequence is TGTGCCTGGACCCGAAGTGGGGATCAGCCCCAGCATTTT. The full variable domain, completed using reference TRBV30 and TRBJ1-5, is SQTIHQWPATLVQPVGSPLSLECTVEGTSNPNLYWYRQAAGRGLQLLFYSVGIGQISSEVPQNLSASRPQDRQFILSSKKLLLSDSGFYLCAWTRSGDQPQHFGDGTRLSIL.